The entry that follows covers one TCR beta chain sequence. Antigen: not known. V lost 3 bases and J lost 4; bases outside the gene matches: 12. CDR1 and CDR2 (germline): MDHEN, SYDVKM. The CDR3 spans 18 residues. The data belong to a study of cytomegalovirus exposure and HLA in healthy donors. Study results and caveats: The study reported that TCR beta sequences accurately predicted HLA-A and HLA-B alleles in most subjects. When analyzed later, the rates of TCR association showed variation by HLA locus, with DRB1 the most and HLA-C the fewest. Productive status was seen about 90% or about 30% of the time for most TCR beta V segments in an earlier analysis.

Researchers ran the PCR with 60 Vbeta and 13 Jbeta primers. TCRdb's table, derived via immunoSEQ multiplex PCR, lists solely in-frame clones and lacks some. This table holds approximately 160,000 clones, under 70% found once. The gene calls are TRBV28 and TRBJ1-6, with 7 bases fitting TRBD1. This receptor was identified in a woman in her thirties or forties in good health and CMV-seropositive. Sequencing was performed on PBMCs. The CDR3 sequence is CASSLEGQAFTYNSPLHF. DNA of the CDR3: TGTGCCAGCAGTTTGGAAGGACAGGCCTTTACTTATAATTCACCCCTCCACTTT.